This is a list of T cell receptor beta chains from one sample in a study of CD8+ T cells in alopecia areata. Clones were sequenced by immunoSEQ multiplex PCR, and TCRdb holds only the in-frame ones, with some missing. Of roughly 150,000 clones in the sample, 40% to 60% were seen once. Here the sequenced sample was CD8+ T cells sorted from blood, taken at week 0. Receptors originate from a human donor with alopecia areata. CDR3s include the opening cysteine and the closing phenylalanine or tryptophan. The order of the fields is clone size, V gene, CDR3 length, J gene, D gene, CDR3 DNA, CDR3 protein. The D gene is left open where the match is weak. Size is omitted from some rows. Given values are once, few, many or a class for expanded clones.

abundance: .
v_gene: TRBV7-2
len: 17
j_gene: TRBJ1-4
d_gene: TRBD1
CDR3nt: TGTGCCAGCAGCTTGGAAGCCCAGGGGGCTACTAATGAAAAACTGTTTTTT
CDR3aa: CASSLEAQGATNEKLFF

abundance: .
v_gene: TRBV5-1
len: 15
j_gene: TRBJ2-1
d_gene: .
CDR3nt: TGCGCCAGCAGCTTGAGGGCAGGCGGGAACAATGAGCAGTTCTTC
CDR3aa: CASSLRAGGNNEQFF

abundance: .
v_gene: TRBV11-2
len: 15
j_gene: TRBJ2-7
d_gene: .
CDR3nt: TGTGCCAGCAGCTTAGATCCTGCCGACTCCTACGAGCAGTACTTC
CDR3aa: CASSLDPADSYEQYF

abundance: .
v_gene: TRBV30
len: 13
j_gene: TRBJ2-5
d_gene: .
CDR3nt: TGTGCCTGGAGTGGACTCGTTGAAGAGACCCAGTACTTC
CDR3aa: CAWSGLVEETQYF

abundance: few
v_gene: TRBV2
len: 17
j_gene: TRBJ2-1
d_gene: .
CDR3nt: TGTGCCAGCAGTGAAGCGCTTCAGGCCTACCGGTACAATGAGCAGTTCTTC
CDR3aa: CASSEALQAYRYNEQFF

abundance: few
v_gene: TRBV7-2
len: 15
j_gene: TRBJ2-7
d_gene: TRBD1
CDR3nt: TGTGCCAGCAGCTTAGAGGGACAGGGAGATTACGAGCAGTACTTC
CDR3aa: CASSLEGQGDYEQYF

abundance: .
v_gene: TRBV5-1
len: 15
j_gene: TRBJ2-3
d_gene: TRBD2
CDR3nt: TGCGCCAGCAGACGGACTAGCGGACACACAGATACGCAGTATTTT
CDR3aa: CASRRTSGHTDTQYF

abundance: .
v_gene: TRBV27
len: 15
j_gene: TRBJ2-6
d_gene: .
CDR3nt: TGTGCCAGCAGTTTATCTGGGACTGGGGCCAACGTCCTGACTTTC
CDR3aa: CASSLSGTGANVLTF

abundance: .
v_gene: TRBV29-1
len: 13
j_gene: TRBJ2-2
d_gene: .
CDR3nt: TGCAGCGTAGAGACAGTGAACACCGGGGAGCTGTTTTTT
CDR3aa: CSVETVNTGELFF

abundance: .
v_gene: TRBV6-5
len: 12
j_gene: TRBJ1-1
d_gene: .
CDR3nt: TGTGCCAGCAGGACGGGTGGGACTGAAGCTTTCTTT
CDR3aa: CASRTGGTEAFF

abundance: .
v_gene: TRBV7-8
len: 13
j_gene: TRBJ2-7
d_gene: .
CDR3nt: TGTGCCAGCAGCTCGTCGACGGACTACGAGCAGTACTTC
CDR3aa: CASSSSTDYEQYF

abundance: .
v_gene: TRBV30
len: 13
j_gene: TRBJ2-1
d_gene: .
CDR3nt: TGTGCCTCGCCGAGGAATTCCTACAATGAGCAGTTCTTC
CDR3aa: CASPRNSYNEQFF

abundance: few
v_gene: TRBV4-3
len: 17
j_gene: TRBJ2-1
d_gene: .
CDR3nt: TGCGCCAGCAGCCAAGCGTTGGGGGTCCGGGTGGACAATGAGCAGTTCTTC
CDR3aa: CASSQALGVRVDNEQFF

abundance: .
v_gene: TRBV5-1
len: 15
j_gene: TRBJ2-7
d_gene: TRBD2
CDR3nt: TGCGCCAGCAGCCAGACGACTAGCGGATCCTACGAGCAGTACTTC
CDR3aa: CASSQTTSGSYEQYF

abundance: .
v_gene: TRBV6-5
len: 12
j_gene: TRBJ1-1
d_gene: .
CDR3nt: TGTGCCAGCAGCACGAGGAACACTGAAGCTTTCTTT
CDR3aa: CASSTRNTEAFF

abundance: few
v_gene: TRBV2
len: 10
j_gene: TRBJ2-4
d_gene: .
CDR3nt: TGTGCCAGCAGTGAGGCCATTCAGTACTTC
CDR3aa: CASSEAIQYF

abundance: few
v_gene: TRBV29-1
len: 15
j_gene: TRBJ2-6
d_gene: .
CDR3nt: TGCAGCGCCAAGGCTGGAAACTCTGGGGCCAACGTCCTGACTTTC
CDR3aa: CSAKAGNSGANVLTF

abundance: .
v_gene: TRBV14
len: 16
j_gene: TRBJ2-1
d_gene: TRBD2
CDR3nt: TGTGCCAGCAGCCCGCTAGGAGCGGGGGTTAACAATGAGCAGTTCTTC
CDR3aa: CASSPLGAGVNNEQFF

abundance: few
v_gene: TRBV29-1
len: 11
j_gene: TRBJ1-1
d_gene: .
CDR3nt: TGCAGCGTTGAAGTTGGGCCTGAAGCTTTCTTT
CDR3aa: CSVEVGPEAFF

abundance: once
v_gene: TRBV10-3
len: 15
j_gene: TRBJ1-6
d_gene: .
CDR3nt: TGTGCCATCAGTGAGTCTGGCGGGATCAATTCACCCCTCCACTTT
CDR3aa: CAISESGGINSPLHF

abundance: .
v_gene: TRBV27
len: 17
j_gene: TRBJ2-1
d_gene: TRBD2
CDR3nt: TGTGCCAGCAGTTTAATGGGACTAGCGGGGAGTGGGGATGAGCAGTTCTTC
CDR3aa: CASSLMGLAGSGDEQFF

abundance: .
v_gene: TRBV4-2
len: 13
j_gene: TRBJ2-7
d_gene: .
CDR3nt: TGTGCCAGCAGCCAAGACACCTCCTACGAGCAGTACTTC
CDR3aa: CASSQDTSYEQYF

abundance: once
v_gene: TRBV2
len: 12
j_gene: TRBJ1-1
d_gene: .
CDR3nt: TGTGCCAGCAGGGCGGATAACACTGAAGCTTTCTTT
CDR3aa: CASRADNTEAFF

abundance: .
v_gene: TRBV4-1
len: 15
j_gene: TRBJ2-1
d_gene: TRBD2
CDR3nt: TGCGCCAGCAGCGCACTAGCGGGGGACTACAATGAGCAGTTCTTC
CDR3aa: CASSALAGDYNEQFF

abundance: few
v_gene: TRBV2
len: 15
j_gene: TRBJ1-6
d_gene: .
CDR3nt: TGTGCCAGCACCCTGCGGGGGGCAGTGGATTCACCCCTCCACTTT
CDR3aa: CASTLRGAVDSPLHF

abundance: .
v_gene: TRBV5-1
len: 14
j_gene: TRBJ1-1
d_gene: .
CDR3nt: TGCGCCAGCAGCTTAGGGGGGGCGGACACTGAAGCTTTCTTT
CDR3aa: CASSLGGADTEAFF

abundance: .
v_gene: TRBV14
len: 14
j_gene: TRBJ2-7
d_gene: .
CDR3nt: TGTGCCAGCAGCCTTCGTGGTACCACCTACGAGCAGTACTTC
CDR3aa: CASSLRGTTYEQYF

abundance: .
v_gene: TRBV30
len: 14
j_gene: TRBJ1-1
d_gene: .
CDR3nt: TGTGCCTGGAGTGTGGGGGGCGCGGACACTGAAGCTTTCTTT
CDR3aa: CAWSVGGADTEAFF

abundance: .
v_gene: TRBV5-1
len: 13
j_gene: TRBJ2-1
d_gene: .
CDR3nt: TGCGCCAGCAGCCTAGGGGGCTACAATGAGCAGTTCTTC
CDR3aa: CASSLGGYNEQFF

abundance: .
v_gene: TRBV5-1
len: 15
j_gene: TRBJ2-7
d_gene: TRBD1
CDR3nt: TGCGCCAGCAGCCTCGGGCAGGGGGCCGCCTACGAGCAGTACTTC
CDR3aa: CASSLGQGAAYEQYF

abundance: few
v_gene: TRBV29-1
len: 13
j_gene: TRBJ2-7
d_gene: .
CDR3nt: TGCAGCGTTGAGGCAGGGAGTTCCTACGAGCAGTACTTC
CDR3aa: CSVEAGSSYEQYF

abundance: .
v_gene: TRBV29-1
len: 16
j_gene: TRBJ2-1
d_gene: TRBD2
CDR3nt: TGCAGCGTTGGAATTAGCGGGGGACACTCCTACAATGAGCAGTTCTTC
CDR3aa: CSVGISGGHSYNEQFF

abundance: few
v_gene: TRBV29-1
len: 11
j_gene: TRBJ2-2
d_gene: .
CDR3nt: TGCAGCGTGACAGTTGCAGGGGAGCTGTTTTTT
CDR3aa: CSVTVAGELFF

abundance: .
v_gene: TRBV9
len: 15
j_gene: TRBJ2-7
d_gene: TRBD1
CDR3nt: TGTGCCAGCAGCGTAGGAGGGGGCTATGCGAACGAGCAGTACTTC
CDR3aa: CASSVGGGYANEQYF

abundance: .
v_gene: TRBV29-1
len: 13
j_gene: TRBJ1-2
d_gene: TRBD1
CDR3nt: TGCAGCGAGTCCGGCACAGGGGGCCAAGGCTACACCTTC
CDR3aa: CSESGTGGQGYTF

abundance: .
v_gene: TRBV4-3
len: 18
j_gene: TRBJ2-2
d_gene: TRBD2
CDR3nt: TGCGCCAGCAGCCAAGGACTAGCGGGGGCAACGAACACCGGGGAGCTGTTTTTT
CDR3aa: CASSQGLAGATNTGELFF

abundance: .
v_gene: TRBV5-6
len: 14
j_gene: TRBJ1-1
d_gene: .
CDR3nt: TGTGCCAGCAGCAACGACGAGTTGAACACTGAAGCTTTCTTT
CDR3aa: CASSNDELNTEAFF

abundance: .
v_gene: TRBV3-1/TRBV3-2
len: 9
j_gene: TRBJ2-7
d_gene: .
CDR3nt: TGTGCCAGCCGGTGGGTGCAGTACTTC
CDR3aa: CASRWVQYF